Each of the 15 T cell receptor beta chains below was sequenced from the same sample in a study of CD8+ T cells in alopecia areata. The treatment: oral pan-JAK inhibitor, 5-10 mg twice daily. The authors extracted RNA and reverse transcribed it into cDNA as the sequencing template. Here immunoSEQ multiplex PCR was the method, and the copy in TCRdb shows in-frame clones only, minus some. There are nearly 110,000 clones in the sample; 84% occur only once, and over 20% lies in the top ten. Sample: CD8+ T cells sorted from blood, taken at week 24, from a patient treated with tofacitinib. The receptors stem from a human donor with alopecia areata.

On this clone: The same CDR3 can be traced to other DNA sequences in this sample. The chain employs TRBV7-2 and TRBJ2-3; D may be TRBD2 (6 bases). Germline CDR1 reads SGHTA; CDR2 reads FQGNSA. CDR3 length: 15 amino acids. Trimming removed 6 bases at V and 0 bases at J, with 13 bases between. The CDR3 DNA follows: TGTGCCAGCAGTTCGCTGGCGGGGAGCACAGATACGCAGTATTTT. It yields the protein CASSSLAGSTDTQYF.

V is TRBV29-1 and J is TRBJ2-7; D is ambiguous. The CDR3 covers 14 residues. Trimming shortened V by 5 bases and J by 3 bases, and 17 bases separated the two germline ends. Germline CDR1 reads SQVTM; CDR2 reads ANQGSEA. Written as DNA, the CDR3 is TGCAGCGTTTCCTGGGCAGTTGGCCGCTACGAGCAGTACTTC. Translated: CSVSWAVGRYEQYF.

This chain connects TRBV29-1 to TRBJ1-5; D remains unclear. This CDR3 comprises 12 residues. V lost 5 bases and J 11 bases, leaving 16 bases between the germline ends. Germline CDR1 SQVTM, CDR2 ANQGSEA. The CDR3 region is CSVIDKNRAQHF. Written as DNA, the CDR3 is TGCAGCGTTATAGATAAGAATAGGGCCCAGCATTTT. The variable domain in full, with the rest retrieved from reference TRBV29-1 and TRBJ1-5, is SAVISQKPSRDICQRGTSLTIQCQVDSQVTMMFWYRQQPGQSLTLIATANQGSEATYESGFVIDKFPISRPNLTFSTLTVSNMSPEDSSIYLCSVIDKNRAQHFGDGTRLSIL.

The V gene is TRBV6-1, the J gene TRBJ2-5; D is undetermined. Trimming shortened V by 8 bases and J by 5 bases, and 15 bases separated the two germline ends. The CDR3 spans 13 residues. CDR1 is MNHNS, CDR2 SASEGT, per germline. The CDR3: CASGEMDLETQYF. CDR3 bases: TGTGCCAGCGGGGAAATGGATTTGGAGACCCAGTACTTC.

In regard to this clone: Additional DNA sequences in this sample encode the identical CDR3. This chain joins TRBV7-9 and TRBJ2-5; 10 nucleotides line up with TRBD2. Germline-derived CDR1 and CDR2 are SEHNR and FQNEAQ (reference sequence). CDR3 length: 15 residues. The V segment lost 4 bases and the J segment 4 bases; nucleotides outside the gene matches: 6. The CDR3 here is CASSSSGGARETQYF. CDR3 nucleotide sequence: TGTGCCAGCAGCTCCAGCGGGGGGGCCAGAGAGACCCAGTACTTC.

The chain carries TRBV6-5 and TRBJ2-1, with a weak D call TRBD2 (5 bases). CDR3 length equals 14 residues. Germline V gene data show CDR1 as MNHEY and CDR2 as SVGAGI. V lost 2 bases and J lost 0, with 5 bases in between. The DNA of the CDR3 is TGTGCCAGCAGTTACGGGAGCTCCTACAATGAGCAGTTCTTC. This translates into CASSYGSSYNEQFF.

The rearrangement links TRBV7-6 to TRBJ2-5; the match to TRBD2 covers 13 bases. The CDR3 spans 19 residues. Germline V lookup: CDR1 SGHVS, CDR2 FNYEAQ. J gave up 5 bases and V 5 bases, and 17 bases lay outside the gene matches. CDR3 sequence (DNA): TGTGCCAGCAGCCCACGATCCGGGACTAGCGGGGAGCCCCCGGAGACCCAGTACTTC. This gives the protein CASSPRSGTSGEPPETQYF.

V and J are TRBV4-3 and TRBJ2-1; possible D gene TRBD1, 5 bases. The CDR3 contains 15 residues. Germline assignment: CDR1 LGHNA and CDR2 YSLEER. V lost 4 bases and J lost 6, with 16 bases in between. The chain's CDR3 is CASSRGDSVFNEQFF. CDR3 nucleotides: TGCGCCAGCAGCCGCGGCGACAGCGTATTCAATGAGCAGTTCTTC.

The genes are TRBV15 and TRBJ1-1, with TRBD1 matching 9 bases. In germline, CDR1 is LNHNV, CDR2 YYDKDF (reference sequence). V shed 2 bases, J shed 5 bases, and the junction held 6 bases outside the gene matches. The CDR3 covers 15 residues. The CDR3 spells CATSRPNRGQTEAFF. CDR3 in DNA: TGTGCCACCAGCAGACCGAACAGGGGGCAGACTGAAGCTTTCTTT. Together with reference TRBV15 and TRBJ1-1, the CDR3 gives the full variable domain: DAMVIQNPRYQVTQFGKPVTLSCSQTLNHNVMYWYQQKSSQAPKLLFHYYDKDFNNEADTPDNFQSRRPNTSFCFLDIRSPGLGDTAMYLCATSRPNRGQTEAFFGQGTRLTVV.

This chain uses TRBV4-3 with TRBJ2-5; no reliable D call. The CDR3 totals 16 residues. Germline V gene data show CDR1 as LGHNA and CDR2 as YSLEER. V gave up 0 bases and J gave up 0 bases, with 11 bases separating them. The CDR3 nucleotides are TGCGCCAGCAGCCAAGAGAGGCTAGGGTACCAAGAGACCCAGTACTTC. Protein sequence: CASSQERLGYQETQYF.

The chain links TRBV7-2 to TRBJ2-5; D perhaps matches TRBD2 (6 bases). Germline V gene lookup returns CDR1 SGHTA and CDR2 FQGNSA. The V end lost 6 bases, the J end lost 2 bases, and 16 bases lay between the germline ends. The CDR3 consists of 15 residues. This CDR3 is CASSRYGLAQETQYF. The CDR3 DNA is TGTGCCAGCAGTCGCTACGGCCTAGCGCAAGAGACCCAGTACTTC.

The CDR3 protein is CASSYPTDVSETQYF. The CDR3 DNA sequence: TGTGCCAGCAGTTACCCGACGGACGTTTCGGAGACCCAGTACTTC. The rearrangement links TRBV6-6 to TRBJ2-5; D not resolved. V was clipped by 2 bases and J by 5 bases, with 15 bases between them. This CDR3 is built from 15 residues. The V gene's germline CDR1 is MNHNY and CDR2 SVGAGI (reference sequence).

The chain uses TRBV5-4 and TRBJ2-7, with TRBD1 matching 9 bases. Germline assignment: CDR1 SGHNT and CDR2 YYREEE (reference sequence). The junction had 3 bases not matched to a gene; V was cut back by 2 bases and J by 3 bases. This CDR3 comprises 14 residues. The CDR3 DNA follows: TGTGCCAGCAGCTTCCGGGACAGGGACTACGAGCAGTACTTC. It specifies CASSFRDRDYEQYF. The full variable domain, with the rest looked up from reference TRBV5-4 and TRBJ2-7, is ETGVTQSPTHLIKTRGQQVTLRCSSQSGHNTVSWYQQALGQGPQFIFQYYREEENGRGNFPPRFSGLQFPNYSSELNVNALELDDSALYLCASSFRDRDYEQYFGPGTRLTVT.

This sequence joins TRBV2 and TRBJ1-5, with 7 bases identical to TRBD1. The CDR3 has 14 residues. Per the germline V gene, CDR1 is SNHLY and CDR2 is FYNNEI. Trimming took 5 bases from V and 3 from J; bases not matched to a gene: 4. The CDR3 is CASSLQGINQPQHF. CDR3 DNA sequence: TGTGCCAGCAGTCTACAGGGGATCAATCAGCCCCAGCATTTT.

CDR3 loop: CASSLEPSYEQYF. The CDR3 bases are TGTGCCAGCAGCTTAGAGCCGAGTTACGAGCAGTACTTC. The chain has TRBV13 and TRBJ2-7, with unresolved D. Germline loops: CDR1 PRHDT, CDR2 FYEKMQ (reference sequence). V lost 1 base, J lost 4 bases, and 8 bases lay in between. The CDR3 length is 13 residues.